A selection of T cell receptor beta chains follows, all from one sample in a study of T cells in localized non-small cell lung cancer. Some clones are missing from TCRdb's copy, which holds only in-frame ones; the method was immunoSEQ multiplex PCR. The sample has over 35,000 clones, roughly 79% seen once. Material: peripheral blood mononuclear cells, obtained before any cancer treatment. The receptors originated from a male donor older than 55 with stage II lung adenocarcinoma. Each CDR3 is given with its conserved first and last residue. A D gene is named only where the DNA matches it firmly. Clone size is stated in some rows and not others, as once, few, many or a class when expanded.

J gene	D gene	clone size	V gene	CDR3 DNA	CDR3 protein
TRBJ2-7	.	.	TRBV29-1	TGCAGCGTTGGGACCCTCGCCGGGGGCGAGCAGTACTTC	CSVGTLAGGEQYF
TRBJ2-7	.	.	TRBV5-1	TGCGCCAGCAGCTTGGACGGGGTTTCCCACGAGCAGTACTTC	CASSLDGVSHEQYF
TRBJ1-1	TRBD1	.	TRBV27	TGTGCCAGCAGTTTGGGCGACAGGGAACAGGCTGAAGCTTTCTTT	CASSLGDREQAEAFF
TRBJ2-2	TRBD1	.	TRBV30	TGTGCCTGTTCCGGGACAGGGGGCCCCGGGGAGCTGTTTTTT	CACSGTGGPGELFF
TRBJ2-1	TRBD2	.	TRBV4-1	TGCGCCAGCAATACGGGAGGGTCCTACAATGAGCAGTTCTTC	CASNTGGSYNEQFF
TRBJ2-3	.	.	TRBV7-3	TGTGCCAGCAGCCAGCTACAGGGAAAGCAGTATTTT	CASSQLQGKQYF
TRBJ1-1	.	.	TRBV15	TGTGCCACCAGCAGAGATGGCCTGAACACTGAAGCTTTCTTT	CATSRDGLNTEAFF
TRBJ2-7	TRBD2	.	TRBV5-1	TGCGCCAGCAGCTACCGGGAGGGGCCCTACGAGCAGTACTTC	CASSYREGPYEQYF
TRBJ1-1	TRBD1	.	TRBV2	TGTGCCAGCAGTGTTCGGGACAGGACGGGGGCTGAAGCTTTCTTT	CASSVRDRTGAEAFF
TRBJ2-5	.	.	TRBV7-9	TGTGCCAGCAGCTTAAGGCATCGAGAGACCCAGTACTTC	CASSLRHRETQYF
TRBJ2-6	.	.	TRBV5-6	TGTGCCAGCAGCTTGGGGCTCTCTGGGGCCAACGTCCTGACTTTC	CASSLGLSGANVLTF
TRBJ1-1	.	.	TRBV28	TGTGCCAGCACTCCCCTACCAGGGCGGGGTGAAGCTTTCTTT	CASTPLPGRGEAFF
TRBJ2-7	.	.	TRBV28	TGTGCCAGCAGGTCCTCAAAGTCCGGATCCCGGGAGCAGTACTTC	CASRSSKSGSREQYF
TRBJ1-1	.	.	TRBV6-5	TGTGCCAGCAGTCCCGGGACATCGAACACTGAAGCTTTCTTT	CASSPGTSNTEAFF
TRBJ1-5	.	once	TRBV9	TGTGCCAGCAGCGTAGCGGTCGATCAGCCCCAGCATTTT	CASSVAVDQPQHF
TRBJ2-1	TRBD2	.	TRBV14	TGTGCCAGCAGCCTGGTAGCTAGCGGGAGAAGTGAGCAGTTCTTC	CASSLVASGRSEQFF